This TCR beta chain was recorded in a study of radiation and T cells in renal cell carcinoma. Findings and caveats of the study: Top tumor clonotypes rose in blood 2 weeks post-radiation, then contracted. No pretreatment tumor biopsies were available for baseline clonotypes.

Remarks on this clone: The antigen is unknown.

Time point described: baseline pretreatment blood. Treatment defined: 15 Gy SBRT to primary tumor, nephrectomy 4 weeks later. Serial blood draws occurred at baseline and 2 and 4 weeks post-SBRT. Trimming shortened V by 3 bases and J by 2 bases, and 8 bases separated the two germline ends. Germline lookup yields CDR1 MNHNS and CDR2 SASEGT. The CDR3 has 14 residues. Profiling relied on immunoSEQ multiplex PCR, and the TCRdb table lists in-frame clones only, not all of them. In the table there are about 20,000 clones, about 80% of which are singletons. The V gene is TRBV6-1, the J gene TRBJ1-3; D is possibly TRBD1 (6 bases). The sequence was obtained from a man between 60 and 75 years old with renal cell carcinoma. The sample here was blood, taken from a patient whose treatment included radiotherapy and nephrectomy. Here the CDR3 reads CASSEGGTGNTIYF. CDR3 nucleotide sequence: TGTGCCAGCAGTGAGGGGGGCACTGGAAACACCATATATTTT.